The sample holds many counts of the clone carrying this T cell receptor (beta chain). Its antigen remains unidentified. Losses at the gene ends were 5 bases for V and 6 bases for J; bases not matched to a gene: 8. Germline V lookup: CDR1 MNHEY, CDR2 SMNVEV (reference sequence). CDR3 length: 15 residues. Alongside a J-beta primer mix, a sample-barcoded 5' primer served in a second PCR lasting about 7 to 12 cycles. Each CDR3 protein gets one entry after TCRdb re-called the 5' RACE reads with MiXCR. The sample includes about 1.6 million distinct CDR3 sequences, 30% to 40% of them seen just once. This sample stems from a study of blood T cells in healthy people across ages. Broader study findings: Donors of long life had a larger count of naive CD4+ cells and greater diversity than aged donors. Percentage of naive T cells showed a strong correlation with TCR beta diversity. The diversity estimates, figures obtained from one million T cells, were considered underestimates. Diversity of TCR beta per million T cells declined in a roughly linear way with age.

Sequencing input: blood. The chain employs TRBV27 and TRBJ2-7, with 12 bases matching TRBD2. This receptor was identified in a woman aged 30 to 39 in good health. The CDR3 loop is CASSIDGLAGIEQYF. DNA for the CDR3: TGTGCCAGCAGTATAGATGGACTAGCGGGGATCGAGCAGTACTTC.